The clone carrying this TCR beta chain turned up a few times. This record comes from a study of blood T cells in healthy people across ages. Then a second PCR, running roughly 7 to 11 cycles, was carried out with a sample-barcoded 5' primer and a J-beta primer mix. MiXCR, run by TCRdb on the 5' RACE reads, gives a single entry per CDR3 protein. The sample lists some 1.8 million distinct CDR3 sequences, around 42% occurring once. CDR3 size: 11 residues. With 0 bases removed from V and 9 bases from J, the gap between germline ends came to 4 bases. Germline V CDR1 and CDR2: SGDLS, YYNGEE. The chain uses TRBV9 and TRBJ2-1; D not certain. The sequenced sample was blood. The sequence was collected from a human donor in good health. CDR3 DNA sequence: TGTGCCAGCAGCGTAGGGCCTGAGCAGTTCTTC. Translating gives CASSVGPEQFF.